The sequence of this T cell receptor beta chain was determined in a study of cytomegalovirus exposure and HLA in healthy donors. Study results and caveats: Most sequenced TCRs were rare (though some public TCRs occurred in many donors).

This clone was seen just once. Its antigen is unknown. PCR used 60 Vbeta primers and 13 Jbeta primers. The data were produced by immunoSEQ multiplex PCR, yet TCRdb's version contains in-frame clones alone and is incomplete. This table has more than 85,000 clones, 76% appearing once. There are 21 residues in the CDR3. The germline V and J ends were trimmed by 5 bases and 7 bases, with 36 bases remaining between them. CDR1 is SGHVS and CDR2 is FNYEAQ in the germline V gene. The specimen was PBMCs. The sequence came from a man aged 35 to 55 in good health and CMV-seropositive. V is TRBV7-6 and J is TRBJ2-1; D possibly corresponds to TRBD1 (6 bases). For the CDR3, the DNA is TGTGCCAGCAGCCGACTGGCCCCACTACAGGGTTTACCACCCCCGGAGAATGAGCAGTTCTTC. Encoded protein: CASSRLAPLQGLPPPENEQFF. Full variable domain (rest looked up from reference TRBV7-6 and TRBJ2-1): GAGVSQSPRYKVTKRGQDVALRCDPISGHVSLYWYRQALGQGPEFLTYFNYEAQQDKSGLPNDRFSAERPEGSISTLTIQRTEQRDSAMYRCASSRLAPLQGLPPPENEQFFGPGTRLTVL.